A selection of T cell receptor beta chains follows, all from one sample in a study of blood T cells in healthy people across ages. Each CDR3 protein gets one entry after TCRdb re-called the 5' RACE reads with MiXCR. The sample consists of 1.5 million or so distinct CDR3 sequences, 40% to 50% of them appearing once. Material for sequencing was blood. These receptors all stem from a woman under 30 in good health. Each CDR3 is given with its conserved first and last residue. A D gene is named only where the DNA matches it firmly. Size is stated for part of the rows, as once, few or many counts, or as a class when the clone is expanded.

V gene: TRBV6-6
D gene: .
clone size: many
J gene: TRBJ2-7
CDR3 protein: CASSFTDYEQYF
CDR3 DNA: TGTGCCAGCAGTTTCACGGACTACGAGCAGTACTTC

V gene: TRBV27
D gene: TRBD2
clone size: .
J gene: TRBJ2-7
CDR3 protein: CASLKTSGLAGIYEQYF
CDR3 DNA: TGTGCTTCCCTAAAAACTTCGGGACTAGCGGGGATCTACGAGCAGTACTTC

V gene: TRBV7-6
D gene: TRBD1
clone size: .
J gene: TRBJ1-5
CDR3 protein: CASSLDFSNVYGTDLKGQPQHF
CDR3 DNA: TGTGCCAGCAGCTTAGATTTCAGTAACGTTTACGGGACAGACCTTAAGGGTCAGCCCCAGCATTTT

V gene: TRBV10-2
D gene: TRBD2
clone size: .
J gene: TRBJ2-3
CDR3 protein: CASSELAGKITDTQYF
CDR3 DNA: TGCGCCAGCAGTGAGCTAGCGGGAAAAATCACAGATACGCAGTATTTT

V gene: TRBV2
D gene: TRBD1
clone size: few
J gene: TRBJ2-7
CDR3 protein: CASSVRQGQYF
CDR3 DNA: TGTGCCAGCAGTGTTAGACAGGGGCAGTACTTC

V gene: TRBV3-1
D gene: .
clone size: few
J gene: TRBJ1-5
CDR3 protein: CASSQGSGATKPQHF
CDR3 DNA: TGTGCCAGCAGCCAGGGGTCGGGGGCGACTAAGCCCCAGCATTTT

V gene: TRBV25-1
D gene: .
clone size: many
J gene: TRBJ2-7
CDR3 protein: CASSGYGYEQYF
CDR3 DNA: TGTGCCAGCAGCGGGTACGGCTACGAGCAGTACTTC

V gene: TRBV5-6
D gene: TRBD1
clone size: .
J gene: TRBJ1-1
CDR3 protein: CASSPAGAGGNTEAFF
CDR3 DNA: TGTGCCAGCAGCCCGGCGGGGGCAGGGGGGAACACTGAAGCTTTCTTT

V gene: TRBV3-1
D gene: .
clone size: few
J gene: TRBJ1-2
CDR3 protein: CASSQEPYGYTF
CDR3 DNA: TGTGCCAGCAGCCAAGAACCCTATGGCTACACCTTC

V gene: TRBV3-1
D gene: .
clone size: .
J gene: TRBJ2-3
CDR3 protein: CASSLLGDRRLTDTQYF
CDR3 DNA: TGTGCCAGCAGCCTCCTGGGGGACCGGAGGCTCACAGATACGCAGTATTTT

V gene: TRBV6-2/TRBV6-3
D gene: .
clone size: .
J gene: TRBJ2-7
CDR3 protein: CASSLSRASEYNEQYF
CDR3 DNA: TGTGCCAGCAGCCTCTCCCGGGCTAGCGAATACAATGAGCAGTACTTC

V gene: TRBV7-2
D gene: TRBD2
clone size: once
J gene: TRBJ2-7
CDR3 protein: CASSTGRLAGGYEQYF
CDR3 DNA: TGTGCCAGCAGCACAGGAAGACTAGCGGGAGGGTACGAGCAGTACTTC

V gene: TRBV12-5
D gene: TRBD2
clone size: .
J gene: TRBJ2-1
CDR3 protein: CASGFGAGSSYNEQFF
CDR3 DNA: TGTGCTAGTGGTTTTGGAGCGGGGAGCTCCTACAATGAGCAGTTCTTC

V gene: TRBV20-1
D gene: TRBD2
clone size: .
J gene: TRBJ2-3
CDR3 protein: CSARVGSGVTDTQYF
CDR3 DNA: TGCAGTGCTAGGGTTGGTAGCGGGGTCACAGATACGCAGTATTTT

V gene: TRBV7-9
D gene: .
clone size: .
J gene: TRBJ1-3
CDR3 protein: CASSLGQGVTGNTIYF
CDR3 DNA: TGTGCCAGCAGCTTAGGGCAGGGCGTGACTGGAAACACCATATATTTT

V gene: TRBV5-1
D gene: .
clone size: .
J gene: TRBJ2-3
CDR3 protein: CASSPDLPDTQYF
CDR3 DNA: TGCGCCAGCAGCCCGGACCTGCCGGATACGCAGTATTTT

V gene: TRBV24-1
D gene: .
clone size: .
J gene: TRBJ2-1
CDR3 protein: CATSDSKVSYNEQFF
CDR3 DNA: TGTGCCACCAGTGATTCGAAGGTATCCTACAATGAGCAGTTCTTC

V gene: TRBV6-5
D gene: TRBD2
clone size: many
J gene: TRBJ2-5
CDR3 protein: CARLFSGRAGETQYF
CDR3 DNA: TGTGCCAGACTCTTTAGCGGGAGGGCCGGGGAGACCCAGTACTTC

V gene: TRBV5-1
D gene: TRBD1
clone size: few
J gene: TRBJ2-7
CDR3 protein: CASSLDGQGNYEQYF
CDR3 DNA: TGCGCCAGCAGCTTGGATGGACAGGGGAACTACGAGCAGTACTTC

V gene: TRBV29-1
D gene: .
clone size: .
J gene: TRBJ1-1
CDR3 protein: CSVLRGGPNTEAFF
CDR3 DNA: TGCAGCGTCCTCAGGGGAGGGCCGAACACTGAAGCTTTCTTT

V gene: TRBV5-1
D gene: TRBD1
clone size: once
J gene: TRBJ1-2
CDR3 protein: CASLGDREYDGYTF
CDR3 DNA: TGCGCCAGCCTCGGGGACAGGGAGTACGATGGCTACACCTTC

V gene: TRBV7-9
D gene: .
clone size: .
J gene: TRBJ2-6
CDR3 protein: CASSFGTGPSGANVLTF
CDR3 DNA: TGTGCCAGCAGCTTTGGAACAGGGCCCTCTGGGGCCAACGTCCTGACTTTC

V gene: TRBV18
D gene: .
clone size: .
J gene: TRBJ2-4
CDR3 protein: CASSLGARLAKNIQYF
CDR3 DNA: TGTGCCAGCTCCCTAGGGGCGCGTCTAGCCAAAAACATTCAGTACTTC

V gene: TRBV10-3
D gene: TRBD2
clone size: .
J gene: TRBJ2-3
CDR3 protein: CAIGKALTSGVPDTQYF
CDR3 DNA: TGTGCCATCGGAAAGGCCCTGACTAGCGGGGTACCAGATACGCAGTATTTT

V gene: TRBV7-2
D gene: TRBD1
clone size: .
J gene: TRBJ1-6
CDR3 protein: CASSLAPGTGGTNSPLHF
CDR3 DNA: TGTGCCAGCAGCTTAGCCCCCGGGACAGGGGGAACCAATTCACCCCTCCACTTT

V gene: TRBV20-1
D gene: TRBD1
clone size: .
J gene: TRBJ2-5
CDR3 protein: CSAPRTGPQETQYF
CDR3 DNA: TGCAGTGCCCCCCGGACAGGGCCCCAAGAGACCCAGTACTTC

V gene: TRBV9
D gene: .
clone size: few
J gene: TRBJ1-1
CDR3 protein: CASSVAGTGFEAFF
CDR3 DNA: TGTGCCAGCAGCGTAGCCGGGACGGGGTTTGAAGCTTTCTTT